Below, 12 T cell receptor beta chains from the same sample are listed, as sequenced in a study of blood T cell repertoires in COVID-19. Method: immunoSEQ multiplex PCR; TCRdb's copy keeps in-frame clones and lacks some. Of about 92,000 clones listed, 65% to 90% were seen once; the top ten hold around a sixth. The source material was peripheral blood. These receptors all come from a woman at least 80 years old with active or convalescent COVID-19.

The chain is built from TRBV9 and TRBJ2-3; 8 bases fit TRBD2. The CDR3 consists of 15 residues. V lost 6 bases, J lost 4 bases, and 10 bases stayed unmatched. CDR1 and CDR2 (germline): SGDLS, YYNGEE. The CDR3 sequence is CASTRMTGGADTQYF. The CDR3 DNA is TGTGCCAGCACCCGGATGACGGGAGGGGCAGATACGCAGTATTTT. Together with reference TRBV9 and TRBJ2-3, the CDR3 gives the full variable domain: DSGVTQTPKHLITATGQRVTLRCSPRSGDLSVYWYQQSLDQGLQFLIQYYNGEERAKGNILERFSAQQFPDLHSELNLSSLELGDSALYFCASTRMTGGADTQYFGPGTRLTVL.

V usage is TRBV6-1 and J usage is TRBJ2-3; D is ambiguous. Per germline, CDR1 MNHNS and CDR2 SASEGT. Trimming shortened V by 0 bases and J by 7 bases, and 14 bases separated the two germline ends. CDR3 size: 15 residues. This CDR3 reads CASSEALRGTYTQYF. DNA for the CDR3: TGTGCCAGCAGTGAAGCGCTGAGAGGAACGTATACGCAGTATTTT.

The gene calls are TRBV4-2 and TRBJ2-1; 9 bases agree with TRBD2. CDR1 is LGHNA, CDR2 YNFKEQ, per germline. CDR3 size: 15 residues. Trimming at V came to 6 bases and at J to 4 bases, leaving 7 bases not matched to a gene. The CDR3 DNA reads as TGTGCCAGCAGACAAAGCGGGGGGAATTACAATGAGCAGTTCTTC. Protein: CASRQSGGNYNEQFF.

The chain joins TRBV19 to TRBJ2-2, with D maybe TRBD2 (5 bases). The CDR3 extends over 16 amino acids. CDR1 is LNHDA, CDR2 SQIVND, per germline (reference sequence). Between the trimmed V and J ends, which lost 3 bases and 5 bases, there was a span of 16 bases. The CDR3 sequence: CASSIGSGFWTGELFF. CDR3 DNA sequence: TGTGCCAGTAGTATTGGTTCGGGGTTTTGGACCGGGGAGCTGTTTTTT.

The CDR3 sequence: CASRPGEGSEKLFF. In DNA form, the CDR3 reads TGTGCCAGCAGACCAGGGGAAGGTAGTGAAAAACTGTTTTTT. The rearrangement uses TRBV7-8 and TRBJ1-4, with D possibly being TRBD1 (6 bases). Trimming removed 6 bases at V and 7 bases at J, with 15 bases between. The germline V gene has CDR1 SGHVS and CDR2 FQNEAQ. CDR3 length equals 14 residues.

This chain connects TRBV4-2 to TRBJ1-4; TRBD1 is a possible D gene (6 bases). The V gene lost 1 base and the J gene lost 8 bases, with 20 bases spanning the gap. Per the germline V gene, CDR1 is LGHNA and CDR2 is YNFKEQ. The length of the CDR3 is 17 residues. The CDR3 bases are TGTGCCAGCAGCCAAGTTCAATCTGTAGGGGGAGACGAAAAACTGTTTTTT. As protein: CASSQVQSVGGDEKLFF.

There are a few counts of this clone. CDR3 residues: CASIAGQYYNSPLHF. The CDR3 DNA reads TGTGCCAGCATCGCAGGGCAATATTATAATTCACCCCTCCACTTT. The genes are TRBV28 and TRBJ1-6; D may be TRBD1 (5 bases). The CDR3 has 15 amino acids. The germline V gene encodes CDR1 MDHEN and CDR2 SYDVKM. The V gene lost 7 bases and the J gene lost 4 bases, with 14 bases spanning the gap.

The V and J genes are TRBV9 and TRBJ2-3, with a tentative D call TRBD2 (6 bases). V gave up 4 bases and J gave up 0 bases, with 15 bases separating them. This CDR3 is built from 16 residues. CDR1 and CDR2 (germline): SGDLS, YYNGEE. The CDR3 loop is CASSPIAGLSTDTQYF. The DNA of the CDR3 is TGTGCCAGCAGCCCAATCGCGGGGCTGAGCACAGATACGCAGTATTTT.

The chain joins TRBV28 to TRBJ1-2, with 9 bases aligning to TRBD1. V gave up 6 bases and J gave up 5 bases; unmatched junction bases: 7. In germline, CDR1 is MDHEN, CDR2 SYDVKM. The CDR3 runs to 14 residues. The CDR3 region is CASSTTGGRYGYTF. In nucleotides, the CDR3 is TGTGCCAGCAGCACGACAGGGGGGCGTTATGGCTACACCTTC.

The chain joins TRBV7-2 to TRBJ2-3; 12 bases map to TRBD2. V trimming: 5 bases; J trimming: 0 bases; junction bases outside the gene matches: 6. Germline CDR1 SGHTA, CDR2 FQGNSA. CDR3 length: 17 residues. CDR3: CASSLLGLAGSTDTQYF. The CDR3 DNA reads TGTGCCAGCAGCCTCCTAGGACTAGCGGGGAGCACAGATACGCAGTATTTT.

The CDR3 region has the DNA TGTGCCATCAGTGCAAGGGGCGAGGAGCAGTACTTC. It yields the protein CAISARGEEQYF. The J gene is TRBJ2-7, the V gene TRBV10-3; D might be TRBD1 (5 bases). This CDR3 contains 12 residues. The V gene's germline CDR1 is ENHRY and CDR2 SYGVKD. Trimming removed 4 bases from V and 7 bases from J, with 11 bases in between.

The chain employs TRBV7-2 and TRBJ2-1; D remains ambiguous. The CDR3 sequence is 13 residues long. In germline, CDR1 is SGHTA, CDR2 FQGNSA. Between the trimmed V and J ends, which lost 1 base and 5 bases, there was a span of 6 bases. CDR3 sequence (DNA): TGTGCCAGCAGCTTAGGCGTTAACAATGAGCAGTTCTTC. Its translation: CASSLGVNNEQFF. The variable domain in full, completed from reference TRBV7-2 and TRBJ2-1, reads GAGVSQSPSNKVTEKGKDVELRCDPISGHTALYWYRQSLGQGLEFLIYFQGNSAPDKSGLPSDRFSAERTGGSVSTLTIQRTQQEDSAVYLCASSLGVNNEQFFGPGTRLTVL.